This TCR beta chain is drawn from a study of T cell responses to AZD1222 COVID-19 vaccine. Overall study results and limits: White British donors predominated, females outnumbered males, and clonal diversity was possibly underestimated. Just 6 or 7 AZD1222 recipients were seropositive at baseline. Researchers took repertoire samples only after the peak T cell response had come.

TCRdb's copy holds only in-frame clones and misses some; the assay was immunoSEQ multiplex PCR. The top ten hold around 10% of the sample, which has some 110,000 clones, 88% seen once. The CDR3 length is 13 residues. The germline gives CDR1 SGHAT, CDR2 FQDESV (reference sequence). The V and J ends lost 3 bases and 5 bases respectively, with 8 bases between them. A few counts support this clone. What it binds is unknown. Sequencing used peripheral blood, obtained on day 0 of AZD1222 vaccination. The chain recombines TRBV11-1 with TRBJ1-3; D remains unclear. The receptor was isolated from an adult in good health. For the CDR3, the DNA is TGTGCCAGCAGCTTCGAAGGGCGAAACACCATATATTTT. Translation gives CASSFEGRNTIYF. Variable domain in full (rest from reference TRBV11-1 and TRBJ1-3): EAEVAQSPRYKITEKSQAVAFWCDPISGHATLYWYRQILGQGPELLVQFQDESVVDDSQLPKDRFSAERLKGVDSTLKIQPAELGDSAMYLCASSFEGRNTIYFGEGSWLTVV.